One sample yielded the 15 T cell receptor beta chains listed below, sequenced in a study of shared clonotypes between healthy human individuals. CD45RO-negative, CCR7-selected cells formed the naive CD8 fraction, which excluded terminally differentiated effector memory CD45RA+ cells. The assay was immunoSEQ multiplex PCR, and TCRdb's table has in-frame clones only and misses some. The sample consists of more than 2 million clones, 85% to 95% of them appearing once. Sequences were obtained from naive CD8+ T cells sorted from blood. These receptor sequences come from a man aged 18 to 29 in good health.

CDR3 residues: CAWRTSGTGEQFF. CDR3 in DNA: TGTGCCTGGAGGACTAGCGGGACGGGTGAGCAGTTCTTC. The chain carries TRBV30 and TRBJ2-1; 11 nucleotides line up with TRBD2. The V and J ends lost 3 bases and 9 bases, in that order; junction bases with no gene match: 4. Germline V gene sequence: CDR1 GTSNPN, CDR2 SVGIG (reference sequence). The CDR3 extends over 13 amino acids.

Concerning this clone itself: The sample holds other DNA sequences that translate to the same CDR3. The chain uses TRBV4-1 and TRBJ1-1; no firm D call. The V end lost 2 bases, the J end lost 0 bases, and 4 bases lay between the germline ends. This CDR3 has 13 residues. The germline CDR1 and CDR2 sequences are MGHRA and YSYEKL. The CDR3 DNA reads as TGCGCCAGCAGCCAACGGATGAACACTGAAGCTTTCTTT. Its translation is CASSQRMNTEAFF.

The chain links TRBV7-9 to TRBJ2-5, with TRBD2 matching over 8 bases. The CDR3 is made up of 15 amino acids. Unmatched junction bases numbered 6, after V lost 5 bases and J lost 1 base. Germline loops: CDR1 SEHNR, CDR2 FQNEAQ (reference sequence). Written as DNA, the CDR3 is TGTGCCAGCAGCCCCCGGGGGGGTCTCCAAGAGACCCAGTACTTC. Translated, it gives CASSPRGGLQETQYF.

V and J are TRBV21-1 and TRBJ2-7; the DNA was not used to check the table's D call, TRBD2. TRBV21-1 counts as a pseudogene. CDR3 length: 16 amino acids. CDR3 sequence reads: CASSNSAEGETGEQYF. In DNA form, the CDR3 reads TGTGCCAGCAGCAACTCTGCGGAGGGAGAGACGGGGGAGCAGTACTTC.

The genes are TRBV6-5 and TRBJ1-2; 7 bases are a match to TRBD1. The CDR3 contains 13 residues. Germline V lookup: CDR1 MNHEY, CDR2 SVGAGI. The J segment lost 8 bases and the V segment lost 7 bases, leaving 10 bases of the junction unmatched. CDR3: CASMDRTKEGYTF. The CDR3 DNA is TGTGCCAGCATGGACAGGACGAAGGAGGGCTACACCTTC.

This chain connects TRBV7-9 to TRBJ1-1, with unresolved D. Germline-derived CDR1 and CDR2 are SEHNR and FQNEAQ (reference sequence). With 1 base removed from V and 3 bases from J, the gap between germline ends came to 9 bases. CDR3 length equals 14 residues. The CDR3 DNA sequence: TGTGCCAGCAGCTTAGATCGGATCGACACTGAAGCTTTCTTT. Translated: CASSLDRIDTEAFF.

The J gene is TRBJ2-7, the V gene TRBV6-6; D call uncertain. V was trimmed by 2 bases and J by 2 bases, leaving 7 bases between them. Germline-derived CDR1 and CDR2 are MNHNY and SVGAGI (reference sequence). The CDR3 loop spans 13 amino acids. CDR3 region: CASSYERAYEQYF. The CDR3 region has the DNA TGTGCCAGCAGTTACGAGCGAGCCTACGAGCAGTACTTC.

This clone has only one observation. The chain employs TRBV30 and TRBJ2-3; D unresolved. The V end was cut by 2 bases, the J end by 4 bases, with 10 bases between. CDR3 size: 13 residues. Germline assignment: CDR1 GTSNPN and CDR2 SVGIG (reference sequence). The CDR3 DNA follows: TGTGCCTGGAGTTATACAGTGTCAGATACGCAGTATTTT. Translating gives CAWSYTVSDTQYF.

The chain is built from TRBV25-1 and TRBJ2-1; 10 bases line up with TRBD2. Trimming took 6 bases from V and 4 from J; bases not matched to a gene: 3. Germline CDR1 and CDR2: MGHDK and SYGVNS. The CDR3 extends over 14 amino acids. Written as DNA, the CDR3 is TGTGCCAGCAGGAATAGCGGGGGGTACAATGAGCAGTTCTTC. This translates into CASRNSGGYNEQFF.

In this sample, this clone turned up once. CDR3 sequence (DNA): TGTGCCAGCAGCCGGGCGGGGGAGCAGTACTTC. Protein product: CASSRAGEQYF. The chain joins TRBV7-9 to TRBJ2-7; tentatively, D is TRBD2 (6 bases). V gave up 5 bases and J gave up 7 bases, with 9 bases separating them. Germline V CDR1 and CDR2: SEHNR, FQNEAQ (reference sequence). The CDR3 has 11 residues. The full variable domain, in which reference TRBV7-9 and TRBJ2-7 provide the parts outside the CDR3, is DTGVSQNPRHKITKRGQNVTFRCDPISEHNRLYWYRQTLGQGPEFLTYFQNEAQLEKSRLLSDRFSAERPKGSFSTLEIQRTEQGDSAMYLCASSRAGEQYFGPGTRLTVT.

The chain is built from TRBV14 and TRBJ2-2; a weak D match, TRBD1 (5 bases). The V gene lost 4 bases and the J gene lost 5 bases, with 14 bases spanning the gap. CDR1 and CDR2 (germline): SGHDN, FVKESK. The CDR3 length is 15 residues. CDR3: CASSPWQGLTGELFF. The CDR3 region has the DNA TGTGCCAGCAGCCCCTGGCAGGGCCTAACCGGGGAGCTGTTTTTT.

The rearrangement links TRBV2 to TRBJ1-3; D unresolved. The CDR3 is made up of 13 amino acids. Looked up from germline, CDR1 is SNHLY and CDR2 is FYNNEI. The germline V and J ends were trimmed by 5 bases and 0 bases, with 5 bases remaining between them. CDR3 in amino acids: CASSRSSGNTIYF. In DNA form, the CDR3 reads TGTGCCAGCAGTAGGAGCTCTGGAAACACCATATATTTT.

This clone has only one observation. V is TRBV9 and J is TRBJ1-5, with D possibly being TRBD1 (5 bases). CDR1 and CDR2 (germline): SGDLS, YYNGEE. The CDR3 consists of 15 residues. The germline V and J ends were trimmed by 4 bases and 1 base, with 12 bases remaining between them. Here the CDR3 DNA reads TGTGCCAGCAGCCCCCATGGGGGGAGCAATCAGCCCCAGCATTTT. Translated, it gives CASSPHGGSNQPQHF.

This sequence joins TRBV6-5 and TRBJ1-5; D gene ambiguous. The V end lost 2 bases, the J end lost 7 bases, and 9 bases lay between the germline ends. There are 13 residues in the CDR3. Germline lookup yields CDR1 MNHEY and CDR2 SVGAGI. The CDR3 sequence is CASSYGSEQPQHF. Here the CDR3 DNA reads TGTGCCAGCAGTTACGGTTCTGAACAGCCCCAGCATTTT.

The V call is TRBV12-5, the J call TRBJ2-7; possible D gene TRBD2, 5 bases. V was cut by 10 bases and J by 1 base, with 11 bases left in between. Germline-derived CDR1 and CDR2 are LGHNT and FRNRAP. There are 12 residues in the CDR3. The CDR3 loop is CANPGDSYEQYF. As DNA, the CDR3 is TGTGCTAACCCCGGGGATTCCTACGAGCAGTACTTC.